These 31 T cell receptor beta chains originate from one sample sequenced in a study of radiotherapy plus CTLA-4 blockade in lung cancer. Sequencing used immunoSEQ multiplex PCR; TCRdb keeps in-frame clones, though not all of them. The table records some 41,000 clones, roughly 67% of them present only once. The input for sequencing was peripheral blood, taken from a patient treated with radiotherapy plus ipilimumab. The receptors derive from a human donor with non-small cell lung cancer who had a partial response to radiotherapy plus ipilimumab.

The chain recombines TRBV5-1 with TRBJ1-3; TRBD1 aligns across 8 bases. The CDR3 runs to 17 residues. Germline CDR1 SGHRS, CDR2 YFSETQ. V trimming: 2 bases; J trimming: 0 bases; junction bases outside the gene matches: 7. The CDR3 DNA reads as TGCGCCAGCAGCTTATCACCCACAGGGGGCTCTGGAAACACCATATATTTT. This codes for CASSLSPTGGSGNTIYF. The variable domain in full, completed from reference TRBV5-1 and TRBJ1-3, reads KAGVTQTPRYLIKTRGQQVTLSCSPISGHRSVSWYQQTPGQGLQFLFEYFSETQRNKGNFPGRFSGRQFSNSRSEMNVSTLELGDSALYLCASSLSPTGGSGNTIYFGEGSWLTVV.

This chain connects TRBV5-5 to TRBJ1-2, with 10 bases lining up with TRBD1. The CDR3 sequence is 14 residues long. V shed 4 bases and J 7 bases; nucleotides not matched to a gene: 7. Per the germline V gene, CDR1 is SGHKS and CDR2 is YYEKEE (reference sequence). The CDR3 region is CASSHGQGVGGYTF. The DNA for the CDR3 is TGTGCCAGCAGCCACGGACAGGGGGTCGGTGGCTACACCTTC.

The chain joins TRBV7-2 to TRBJ1-2, with D perhaps TRBD1 (5 bases). The V gene lost 6 bases and the J gene lost 4 bases, with 21 bases spanning the gap. Germline CDR1 reads SGHTA; CDR2 reads FQGNSA. This CDR3 has 16 amino acids. CDR3 in DNA: TGTGCCAGCAGTCAAGGGGTCGTGGGGGGGATCTATGGCTACACCTTC. It is translated as CASSQGVVGGIYGYTF.

This clone was seen more than once but under ten times. The V call is TRBV6-1, the J call TRBJ1-5, with a possible D match to TRBD1 (5 bases). CDR1 is MNHNS and CDR2 is SASEGT in the germline V gene. Trimming took 6 bases from V and 7 from J, leaving 13 bases between them. The CDR3 extends over 13 amino acids. The CDR3 reads CASSPPGGQPQHF. CDR3 nucleotides: TGTGCCAGCAGCCCGCCCGGGGGGCAGCCCCAGCATTTT.

The V gene is TRBV7-6, the J gene TRBJ2-1; 8 bases align to TRBD2. The CDR3 contains 14 residues. V lost 2 bases and J lost 7; bases outside the gene matches: 4. Germline CDR1 is SGHVS and CDR2 is FNYEAQ. The CDR3 here is CASSLQAGANEQFF. CDR3 in DNA: TGTGCCAGCAGCTTACAAGCGGGAGCGAATGAGCAGTTCTTC.

This rearrangement joins TRBV6-5 to TRBJ2-7; 7 nucleotides align to TRBD1. Trimming took 6 bases from V and 4 from J; bases not matched to a gene: 9. Germline V CDR1 and CDR2: MNHEY, SVGAGI. The CDR3 sequence is 14 residues long. The CDR3 bases are TGTGCCAGCAGCCCCCGTCGGGACAGATACGAGCAGTACTTC. This encodes CASSPRRDRYEQYF.

This chain joins TRBV9 and TRBJ2-1; 11 nucleotides align to TRBD2. CDR1 and CDR2 from the germline V gene are SGDLS and YYNGEE. The CDR3 has 16 amino acids. J was trimmed by 5 bases and V by 3 bases; bases with no gene match: 7. CDR3 loop: CASSALLAGGNNEQFF. The CDR3, as DNA: TGTGCCAGCAGCGCGCTGCTAGCGGGGGGTAACAATGAGCAGTTCTTC.

The V call is TRBV9, the J call TRBJ2-2, with D possibly being TRBD2 (5 bases). Looked up from germline, CDR1 is SGDLS and CDR2 is YYNGEE. The CDR3 loop spans 13 amino acids. The V and J ends lost 0 bases and 5 bases respectively, with 5 bases between them. CDR3 sequence (DNA): TGTGCCAGCAGCGTAGCGGGGACCGGGGAGCTGTTTTTT. It encodes CASSVAGTGELFF.

This chain uses TRBV7-3 with TRBJ1-2, with D perhaps matching TRBD1 (5 bases). V lost 5 bases, J lost 6 bases, and 16 bases lay in between. There are 14 residues in the CDR3. Per the germline V gene, CDR1 is SGHTA and CDR2 is FQGTGA. CDR3 residues: CASSAQAENNGYTF. CDR3 nucleotide sequence: TGTGCCAGCAGCGCACAGGCCGAAAACAATGGCTACACCTTC.

The rearrangement joins TRBV5-4 to TRBJ2-1; the match to TRBD2 covers 7 bases. The ends lost 1 base at V and 0 bases at J; junction bases unmatched: 1. The CDR3 has 15 residues. Germline CDR1 reads SGHNT; CDR2 reads YYREEE (reference sequence). CDR3 in amino acids: CASSLSGGSYNEQFF. The CDR3 DNA reads TGTGCCAGCAGCTTGTCGGGGGGCTCCTACAATGAGCAGTTCTTC.

The chain combines TRBV21-1 with TRBJ2-5; TRBD1 reflects the table's D call only, with no check against the DNA. TRBV21-1 is given as a pseudogene. The CDR3 is 14 residues long. The CDR3 here is CASSKGHPQETQYF. The DNA for the CDR3 is TGTGCCAGCAGCAAAGGGCACCCTCAAGAGACCCAGTACTTC.

The chain combines TRBV15 with TRBJ1-2; 10 nucleotides agree with TRBD1. The junction had 4 bases not matched to a gene; V was cut back by 4 bases and J by 2 bases. CDR1 is LNHNV, CDR2 YYDKDF, per germline (reference sequence). The CDR3 spans 15 residues. The CDR3 DNA is TGTGCCACCAGCAAACAGACAGGGGGCAACTATGGCTACACCTTC. This encodes CATSKQTGGNYGYTF.

V and J are TRBV6-5 and TRBJ2-1, with 7 bases aligning to TRBD1. Germline V gene data show CDR1 as MNHEY and CDR2 as SVGAGI. Trimming removed 9 bases from V and 0 bases from J; junction bases left unmatched: 5. CDR3 length: 14 residues. CDR3 in amino acids: CASRRTGSYNEQFF. CDR3 DNA sequence: TGTGCCAGTAGGAGGACAGGCTCCTACAATGAGCAGTTCTTC.

This clone has just a few counts. The rearrangement joins TRBV5-1 to TRBJ2-2, with 12 bases lining up with TRBD2. In germline, CDR1 is SGHRS, CDR2 YFSETQ. The CDR3 spans 15 residues. Germline trimming cut 4 bases from V and 4 bases from J; bases unmatched to any gene: 2. The CDR3 protein is CASSMTSGSTGELFF. The CDR3 DNA is TGCGCCAGCAGCATGACTAGCGGGAGCACCGGGGAGCTGTTTTTT. Based on the CDR3 plus reference TRBV5-1 and TRBJ2-2, the full variable domain is KAGVTQTPRYLIKTRGQQVTLSCSPISGHRSVSWYQQTPGQGLQFLFEYFSETQRNKGNFPGRFSGRQFSNSRSEMNVSTLELGDSALYLCASSMTSGSTGELFFGEGSRLTVL.

This clone was detected once. J is TRBJ2-1 and V is TRBV19; TRBD1 is a possible D gene (7 bases). The length of the CDR3 is 16 residues. With 5 bases removed from V and 4 bases from J, the gap between germline ends came to 18 bases. Germline V gene sequence: CDR1 LNHDA, CDR2 SQIVND (reference sequence). CDR3 sequence: CASSGGGGTHYNEQFF. The CDR3 DNA follows: TGTGCCAGTAGTGGAGGGGGCGGGACCCATTACAATGAGCAGTTCTTC.

The chain uses TRBV6-5 and TRBJ1-6, with 10 positions matching TRBD1. Per germline, CDR1 MNHEY and CDR2 SVGAGI. CDR3 length: 13 amino acids. The V gene end was trimmed by 7 bases and the J gene end by 7 bases; junction bases not matched to a gene: 1. The CDR3 DNA reads as TGTGCCAGCAAGGGACAGGGGAATTCACCCCTCCACTTT. Translation gives CASKGQGNSPLHF.

V usage is TRBV6-5 and J usage is TRBJ2-6, with 7 bases fitting TRBD1. The J segment lost 0 bases and the V segment lost 4 bases, leaving 0 bases of the junction unmatched. This CDR3 is built from 15 residues. Germline V gene data show CDR1 as MNHEY and CDR2 as SVGAGI. CDR3 nucleotide sequence: TGTGCCAGCAGTTCAGGGGGCTCTGGGGCCAACGTCCTGACTTTC. Residues: CASSSGGSGANVLTF.

V is TRBV2 and J is TRBJ1-2; the match to TRBD1 covers 8 bases. Unmatched junction bases numbered 5, after V lost 4 bases and J lost 7 bases. In germline, CDR1 is SNHLY, CDR2 FYNNEI. This CDR3 is 13 amino acids long. The CDR3 DNA reads TGTGCCAGCAGTGCGGACAGGGAGGGTGGCTACACCTTC. Its protein product is CASSADREGGYTF. The full variable domain, with the rest looked up from reference TRBV2 and TRBJ1-2, is EPEVTQTPSHQVTQMGQEVILRCVPISNHLYFYWYRQILGQKVEFLVSFYNNEISEKSEIFDDQFSVERPDGSNFTLKIRSTKLEDSAMYFCASSADREGGYTFGSGTRLTVV.

Concerning this clone: The junction and the germline gene differ at one end; a read error may be behind it. This rearrangement joins TRBV19 to TRBJ1-1; maybe TRBD1 (6 bases). This CDR3 has 14 residues. Germline values: CDR1 LNHDA, CDR2 SQIVND (reference sequence). In DNA, the CDR3 is TGTGCCAGTAGTATATGGGGGCTGAACGCTGAAGCTTTCTTT. Encoded protein: CASSIWGLNAEAFF.

In its sample, this clone was seen a few times. The chain combines TRBV5-1 with TRBJ2-5; D is undetermined. Germline values: CDR1 SGHRS, CDR2 YFSETQ. Trimming left V 0 bases short and J 3 bases short, with 15 bases between. The CDR3 has 16 residues. The CDR3 spells CASSLGRSSDEETQYF. The CDR3 coding sequence is TGCGCCAGCAGCTTGGGGCGGTCCAGCGACGAAGAGACCCAGTACTTC.

This clone was found a few times. The gene calls are TRBV7-3 and TRBJ1-1, with TRBD1 identical over 7 bases. The CDR3 loop spans 15 amino acids. Germline CDR1 and CDR2: SGHTA and FQGTGA. V shed 4 bases and J 1 base; nucleotides not matched to a gene: 6. The CDR3 sequence: CASSSRQGGNTEAFF. CDR3 bases: TGTGCCAGCAGCTCTAGGCAGGGGGGGAACACTGAAGCTTTCTTT.

The genes are TRBV4-2 and TRBJ2-3; the D is unclear. Germline CDR1 reads LGHNA; CDR2 reads YNFKEQ. V was trimmed by 5 bases and J by 6 bases, leaving 9 bases between them. The CDR3 contains 12 residues. The CDR3 spells CASSTNQDTQYF. DNA of the CDR3: TGTGCCAGCAGCACCAATCAGGATACGCAGTATTTT.

The J gene is TRBJ2-1, the V gene TRBV2; TRBD2 aligns across 14 bases. V shed 7 bases, J shed 4 bases, and the junction held 9 bases outside the gene matches. Germline values: CDR1 SNHLY, CDR2 FYNNEI. The CDR3 spans 17 residues. The CDR3 nucleotides read TGTGCCAGCACGGGACTAGCGGGAGATTACCTTTACAATGAGCAGTTCTTC. It translates to CASTGLAGDYLYNEQFF. Together with reference TRBV2 and TRBJ2-1, the CDR3 gives the full variable domain: EPEVTQTPSHQVTQMGQEVILRCVPISNHLYFYWYRQILGQKVEFLVSFYNNEISEKSEIFDDQFSVERPDGSNFTLKIRSTKLEDSAMYFCASTGLAGDYLYNEQFFGPGTRLTVL.

The rearrangement uses TRBV6-6 and TRBJ2-7; D remains ambiguous. Trimming stripped 0 bases from V and 3 bases from J, with 9 bases between. Per the germline V gene, CDR1 is MNHNY and CDR2 is SVGAGI (reference sequence). The CDR3 runs 14 residues. The CDR3 is CASSYSFGLYEQYF. In DNA, the CDR3 is TGTGCCAGCAGTTACTCCTTTGGGCTCTACGAGCAGTACTTC.

The chain carries TRBV9 and TRBJ1-5, with 8 nucleotides matching TRBD1. The V and J ends lost 4 bases and 9 bases, in that order; junction bases with no gene match: 6. Germline CDR1 reads SGDLS; CDR2 reads YYNGEE. The CDR3 consists of 13 residues. In DNA form, the CDR3 reads TGTGCCAGCAGCCTTACAGGGGGACGGCCCCAGCATTTT. It is translated as CASSLTGGRPQHF.

This sequence joins TRBV30 and TRBJ2-3, with D perhaps TRBD2 (5 bases). Trimming stripped 2 bases from V and 2 bases from J, with 8 bases between. Per the germline V gene, CDR1 is GTSNPN and CDR2 is SVGIG (reference sequence). The CDR3 length is 13 residues. CDR3 DNA: TGTGCCTGGAGTAGCGGCCTCACAGATACGCAGTATTTT. The encoded protein is CAWSSGLTDTQYF.

In this sample, this clone turned up a few times. This sequence joins TRBV28 and TRBJ2-7; D perhaps matches TRBD1 (6 bases). Germline values: CDR1 MDHEN, CDR2 SYDVKM. This CDR3 contains 14 residues. V was clipped by 5 bases and J by 3 bases, with 14 bases between them. In nucleotides, the CDR3 is TGTGCCAGCAGTAAAACAGGGATCCTCTACGAGCAGTACTTC. Its translation is CASSKTGILYEQYF.

The chain uses TRBV5-8 and TRBJ1-3; no clear D gene. The germline V gene encodes CDR1 SGHTS and CDR2 YDEGEE. V lost 4 bases and J lost 0, with 11 bases in between. This CDR3 has 15 residues. The CDR3 spells CASSRDTNSGNTIYF. Written as DNA, the CDR3 is TGTGCCAGCAGCCGTGACACGAACTCTGGAAACACCATATATTTT.

V is TRBV29-1 and J is TRBJ2-5; TRBD2 aligns across 14 bases. V dropped 3 bases and J dropped 5; count of bases not matched to a gene: 11. There are 17 residues in the CDR3. Germline CDR1 SQVTM, CDR2 ANQGSEA. For the CDR3, the DNA is TGCAGCGTTGACGGGGGACTAGCGGGAGCGTATGGGGAGACCCAGTACTTC. As protein: CSVDGGLAGAYGETQYF.

The chain links TRBV7-3 to TRBJ2-5, with 10 bases aligning to TRBD2. Matching the DNA end better, TRBJ2-7 makes the J call doubtful. This CDR3 comprises 15 residues. Germline V gene sequence: CDR1 SGHTA, CDR2 FQGTGA. This chain's CDR3 is CASSLGLAGDYEQYF. In DNA, the CDR3 is TGTGCCAGCAGCTTAGGCCTAGCGGGGGATTACGAGCAGTACTTC.

This chain joins TRBV6-5 and TRBJ2-6; the D is unclear. CDR3 length: 15 residues. Germline CDR1 is MNHEY and CDR2 is SVGAGI. V was shortened by 2 bases and J by 0 bases, with 5 bases between the two germline ends. CDR3 sequence (DNA): TGTGCCAGCAGTTACCTTAGCTCTGGGGCCAACGTCCTGACTTTC. Its protein product is CASSYLSSGANVLTF.